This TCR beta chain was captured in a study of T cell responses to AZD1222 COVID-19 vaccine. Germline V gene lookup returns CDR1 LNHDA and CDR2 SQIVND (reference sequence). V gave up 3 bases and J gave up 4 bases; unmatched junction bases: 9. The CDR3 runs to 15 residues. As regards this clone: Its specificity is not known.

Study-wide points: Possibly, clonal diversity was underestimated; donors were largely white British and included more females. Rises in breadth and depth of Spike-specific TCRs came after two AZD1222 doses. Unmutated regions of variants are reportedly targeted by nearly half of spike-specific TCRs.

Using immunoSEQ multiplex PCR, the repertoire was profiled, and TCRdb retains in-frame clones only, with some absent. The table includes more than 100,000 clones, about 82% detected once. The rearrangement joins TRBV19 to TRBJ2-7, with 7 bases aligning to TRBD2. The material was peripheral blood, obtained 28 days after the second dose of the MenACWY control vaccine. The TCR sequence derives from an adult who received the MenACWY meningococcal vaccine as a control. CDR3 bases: TGTGCCAGTAGTATTGGGAGGGGTGACCTTTACGAGCAGTACTTC. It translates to CASSIGRGDLYEQYF.